The sequence of this T cell receptor beta chain was determined in a study of PD-1 blockade in classical Hodgkin lymphoma. As for the study in general: Nivolumab dosed at 3 mg/kg went to patients intravenously every 2 weeks. Study results and caveats: The drivers behind the repertoire differences, possibly disease activity or prior therapy, remain undefined. Patients who began taking nivolumab under 1 year after ASCT were left out. When set against healthy donors, newly diagnosed patients were reported to show lower baseline TCR diversity.

Regarding this clone: Antigen specificity is unknown.

Every patient relapsed after autologous stem cell transplantation, and brentuximab vedotin exposure varied. Generated by immunoSEQ multiplex PCR, the TCRdb table keeps only in-frame clones and is missing some. The sample yields around 150,000 clones, approximately 80% seen once. The sequence was collected from a human donor with classical Hodgkin lymphoma. The source material was peripheral blood mononuclear cells (PBMCs), sampled before the second cycle of nivolumab.

CDR3 sequence (DNA): TGTGCCAGCAGCTTGGCTGGGGGTCTTCAAGAGACCCAGTACTTC. Translating it yields CASSLAGGLQETQYF. The chain couples TRBV5-4 to TRBJ2-5; D is perhaps TRBD1 or TRBD2 (5 bases each). Looked up from germline, CDR1 is SGHNT and CDR2 is YYREEE (reference sequence). V was clipped by 0 bases and J by 2 bases, with 11 bases between them. The CDR3 is 15 residues long.